Shown below are 28 T cell receptor beta chains from a single sample sequenced in a study of PD-1 blockade in classical Hodgkin lymphoma. Assay used: immunoSEQ multiplex PCR; TCRdb lists only in-frame clones, some missing. The data hold under 35,000 clones, with about 89% observed a single time. Time point defined: newly diagnosed, previously untreated cHL patient sample. Magnetic negative selection served to purify CD4+ T cells out of PBMCs that had been thawed. Sequencing input: CD4+ T cells from blood. These receptors originate from a human donor with classical Hodgkin lymphoma.

This chain links TRBV7-9 with TRBJ1-6; D uncertain. The CDR3 loop spans 13 amino acids. V lost 3 bases and J 9 bases, leaving 9 bases between the germline ends. CDR1 and CDR2 (germline): SEHNR, FQNEAQ (reference sequence). The CDR3 loop is CASSFARGSPLHF. Here the CDR3 DNA reads TGTGCCAGCAGCTTTGCGCGGGGTTCACCCCTCCACTTT.

The chain employs TRBV7-9 and TRBJ1-2; D is unclear. The CDR3 extends over 12 amino acids. Germline V lookup: CDR1 SEHNR, CDR2 FQNEAQ (reference sequence). V was cut by 4 bases and J by 4 bases, with 7 bases left in between. The CDR3 nucleotides read TGTGCCAGCAGCTACGACGGCTATGGCTACACCTTC. This gives the protein CASSYDGYGYTF.

DNA of the CDR3: TGTGCCAGCAGCTTACTTGGACTAGCGGAAGAGACCCAGTACTTC. This codes for CASSLLGLAEETQYF. This chain uses TRBV7-2 with TRBJ2-5, with 10 positions matching TRBD2. The ends lost 2 bases at V and 3 bases at J; junction bases unmatched: 3. This CDR3 spans 15 amino acids. Germline V gene data show CDR1 as SGHTA and CDR2 as FQGNSA.

The chain links TRBV7-8 to TRBJ1-5, with 10 nucleotides matching TRBD1. After removal of 2 bases from V and 0 bases from J, the junction contained 13 bases not matched to a gene. This CDR3 region has 20 residues. Germline V gene lookup returns CDR1 SGHVS and CDR2 FQNEAQ. The CDR3 region has the DNA TGTGCCAGCAGCTTAAGGGGGGCGGGACAGGGGTTTTTTAGCAATCAGCCCCAGCATTTT. Translating it yields CASSLRGAGQGFFSNQPQHF. Drawing the rest from reference TRBV7-8 and TRBJ1-5, the complete variable domain is GAGVSQSPRYKVAKRGQDVALRCDPISGHVSLFWYQQALGQGPEFLTYFQNEAQLDKSGLPSDRFFAERPEGSVSTLKIQRTQQEDSAVYLCASSLRGAGQGFFSNQPQHFGDGTRLSIL.

As DNA, the CDR3 is TGTGCCAGCAGCCTCCGGACAGGGCCCAATCAGCCCCAGCATTTT. Translating it yields CASSLRTGPNQPQHF. The chain has TRBV7-2 and TRBJ1-5; 8 bases map to TRBD1. Germline-derived CDR1 and CDR2 are SGHTA and FQGNSA. V shed 5 bases, J shed 3 bases, and the junction held 6 bases outside the gene matches. This CDR3 contains 15 residues.

This clone was detected a few times. V is TRBV20-1 and J is TRBJ1-1; D is perhaps TRBD1 (5 bases). Germline V gene lookup returns CDR1 DFQATT and CDR2 SNEGSKA (reference sequence). There are 11 residues in the CDR3. The CDR3 DNA follows: TGCAACCCAAAGTCGGGGCTCGAAGCTTTCTTT. Translation: CNPKSGLEAFF.

The chain carries TRBV28 and TRBJ2-7, with TRBD1 matching over 9 bases. Unmatched junction bases numbered 10, after V lost 6 bases and J lost 4 bases. The CDR3 length is 15 residues. Germline V gene data show CDR1 as MDHEN and CDR2 as SYDVKM. CDR3 in amino acids: CASSPGGTGIYEQYF. CDR3 bases: TGTGCCAGCAGCCCAGGGGGGACAGGGATATACGAGCAGTACTTC. The full variable domain, with the rest looked up from reference TRBV28 and TRBJ2-7, is DVKVTQSSRYLVKRTGEKVFLECVQDMDHENMFWYRQDPGLGLRLIYFSYDVKMKEKGDIPEGYSVSREKKERFSLILESASTNQTSMYLCASSPGGTGIYEQYFGPGTRLTVT.

This clone appeared a single time. The gene calls are TRBV28 and TRBJ2-1; D tentatively fits TRBD1 or TRBD2 (5 bases each). Germline lookup yields CDR1 MDHEN and CDR2 SYDVKM. Trimming took off 8 bases at V and 15 bases at J, with 20 bases between the two ends. This CDR3 has 12 amino acids. The CDR3 DNA is TGTGCCAGCGGACAAGGGACGGTACGACCGTTCTTC. Translation: CASGQGTVRPFF.

V and J are TRBV28 and TRBJ2-7, with D perhaps TRBD1 (5 bases). CDR1 and CDR2 from the germline V gene are MDHEN and SYDVKM. The V end was cut by 2 bases, the J end by 3 bases, with 5 bases between. The CDR3 has 12 amino acids. The CDR3 coding sequence is TGTGCCAGCAGTTTAAGGGGCTACGAGCAGTACTTC. It codes for CASSLRGYEQYF.

The V and J genes are TRBV11-2 and TRBJ2-5, with a weak D call TRBD1 (6 bases). V was cut by 3 bases and J by 5 bases, with 10 bases left in between. Germline V CDR1 and CDR2: SGHAT, FQNNGV. This CDR3 has 13 amino acids. The CDR3 bases are TGTGCCAGCAGCTTCAGGGGAGAGGAGACCCAGTACTTC. It encodes CASSFRGEETQYF.

A single count supports this clone. The genes are TRBV11-2 and TRBJ2-7; maybe TRBD2 (6 bases). The CDR3 loop spans 14 amino acids. V was pared by 2 bases and J by 0 bases, with 8 bases between. Germline values: CDR1 SGHAT, CDR2 FQNNGV. The CDR3 DNA follows: TGTGCCAGCAGCTTAAGGCGGGACTCCTACGAGCAGTACTTC. This codes for CASSLRRDSYEQYF.

The chain combines TRBV6-1 with TRBJ1-5, with a possible D match to TRBD1 (5 bases). Trimming left V 4 bases short and J 5 bases short, with 9 bases between. The CDR3 runs 13 residues. CDR1 MNHNS and CDR2 SASEGT come from the germline V gene. CDR3 sequence (DNA): TGTGCCAGCAGTGCAGGGATGTATCAGCCCCAGCATTTT. It yields the protein CASSAGMYQPQHF.

This chain links TRBV5-1 with TRBJ1-4; D unclear. The CDR3 length is 15 residues. Looked up from germline, CDR1 is SGHRS and CDR2 is YFSETQ. Trimming cost V 4 bases and J 7 bases, with 17 bases left between them. The CDR3 bases are TGCGCCAGCAGCCGGGCGTCGGGCCATCGTGAAAAACTGTTTTTT. Encoded protein: CASSRASGHREKLFF.

V gene TRBV6-5 combines with J gene TRBJ1-2; D not resolved. V was clipped by 0 bases and J by 5 bases, with 10 bases between them. The CDR3 runs to 14 residues. CDR1 and CDR2 (germline): MNHEY, SVGAGI. The CDR3 reads CASSYSSQAYGYTF. Written as DNA, the CDR3 is TGTGCCAGCAGTTACTCGAGTCAGGCTTATGGCTACACCTTC.

This chain links TRBV5-8 with TRBJ1-4; D gene ambiguous. Between the trimmed V and J ends, which lost 1 base and 7 bases, there was a span of 8 bases. Germline lookup yields CDR1 SGHTS and CDR2 YDEGEE. CDR3 length: 13 amino acids. For the CDR3, the DNA is TGTGCCAGCAGCTTGAGTCGGGTTGAAAAACTGTTTTTT. Its translation is CASSLSRVEKLFF.

The V and J genes are TRBV19 and TRBJ2-5; 10 bases align to TRBD1. Losses at the gene ends were 9 bases for V and 5 bases for J; bases not matched to a gene: 6. Germline lookup yields CDR1 LNHDA and CDR2 SQIVND (reference sequence). The CDR3 extends over 13 amino acids. The DNA of the CDR3 is TGTGCCAGCCGGGACAGGGGATCGGAGACCCAGTACTTC. Translating it yields CASRDRGSETQYF.

This chain joins TRBV28 and TRBJ2-5; D perhaps matches TRBD1 (6 bases). The CDR3 is made up of 14 amino acids. The V gene lost 5 bases and the J gene lost 4 bases, with 14 bases spanning the gap. Germline V lookup: CDR1 MDHEN, CDR2 SYDVKM. The CDR3 nucleotides read TGTGCCAGCAGTCCACATGGGGGCAGAGAGACCCAGTACTTC. It codes for CASSPHGGRETQYF.

The chain uses TRBV5-1 and TRBJ1-2, with 9 bases aligning to TRBD1. V gave up 4 bases and J gave up 6 bases; unmatched junction bases: 10. This CDR3 comprises 15 residues. Germline V CDR1 and CDR2: SGHRS, YFSETQ. CDR3 sequence reads: CASSARGTGRDGYTF. The CDR3 region has the DNA TGCGCCAGCAGCGCCCGCGGGACAGGGCGGGATGGCTACACCTTC. The whole variable domain, remainder taken from reference TRBV5-1 and TRBJ1-2, is KAGVTQTPRYLIKTRGQQVTLSCSPISGHRSVSWYQQTPGQGLQFLFEYFSETQRNKGNFPGRFSGRQFSNSRSEMNVSTLELGDSALYLCASSARGTGRDGYTFGSGTRLTVV.

The chain links TRBV10-3 to TRBJ1-1; tentative D call: TRBD1 (5 bases). The CDR3 is made up of 14 amino acids. CDR1 ENHRY and CDR2 SYGVKD come from the germline V gene. Trimming removed 4 bases from V and 7 bases from J, with 16 bases in between. CDR3 loop: CAISGGQGRGEAFF. The CDR3 DNA reads TGTGCCATCAGTGGAGGGCAGGGCCGGGGTGAAGCTTTCTTT.

This rearrangement joins TRBV5-4 to TRBJ2-2, with a weak D call TRBD1 (5 bases). This CDR3 contains 16 residues. CDR1 is SGHNT and CDR2 is YYREEE in the germline V gene (reference sequence). Trimming cost V 0 bases and J 5 bases, with 14 bases left between them. CDR3 nucleotides: TGTGCCAGCAGCTTGGGGGTAGGGGTACGGACCGGGGAGCTGTTTTTT. Its protein is CASSLGVGVRTGELFF. The full variable domain, in which reference TRBV5-4 and TRBJ2-2 provide the parts outside the CDR3, is ETGVTQSPTHLIKTRGQQVTLRCSSQSGHNTVSWYQQALGQGPQFIFQYYREEENGRGNFPPRFSGLQFPNYSSELNVNALELDDSALYLCASSLGVGVRTGELFFGEGSRLTVL.

The J gene is TRBJ1-1, the V gene TRBV5-1; 8 bases fit TRBD1. The germline CDR1 and CDR2 sequences are SGHRS and YFSETQ. The ends lost 0 bases at V and 7 bases at J; junction bases unmatched: 17. The CDR3 runs to 18 residues. CDR3 residues: CASSLEGQGALRGREAFF. Written as DNA, the CDR3 is TGCGCCAGCAGCTTGGAAGGACAGGGCGCGCTGAGAGGTCGTGAAGCTTTCTTT.

The CDR3 DNA sequence: TGCACCAGCAGCCAAGATCGAGGGGGCAACACTGAAGCTTTCTTT. Translated: CTSSQDRGGNTEAFF. The genes are TRBV1 and TRBJ1-1; TRBD1 is the table's D call and was not checked against the DNA. TRBV1 is a known pseudogene. The CDR3 consists of 15 residues.

The chain employs TRBV18 and TRBJ1-1; TRBD1 matches 11 bases. After removal of 6 bases from V and 3 bases from J, the junction contained 6 bases not matched to a gene. CDR3 length equals 15 residues. Germline V gives CDR1 KGHSH, CDR2 LQKENI. The CDR3 loop is CASSGTGGIYTEAFF. In nucleotides, the CDR3 is TGTGCCAGCTCCGGGACAGGGGGAATCTACACTGAAGCTTTCTTT.

The chain has TRBV28 and TRBJ2-3; no clear D gene. CDR1 and CDR2 (germline): MDHEN, SYDVKM. V lost 7 bases to trimming and J lost 8 bases, with 16 bases between them. CDR3 length: 13 residues. The CDR3 loop reads CASTLQALGTQYF. The DNA for the CDR3 is TGTGCCAGCACCCTCCAGGCGTTGGGTACGCAGTATTTT.

The chain uses TRBV7-6 and TRBJ2-3; tentatively, D is TRBD2 (7 bases). Trimming took 1 base from V and 1 from J, leaving 18 bases between them. The CDR3 totals 18 residues. Germline V gene data show CDR1 as SGHVS and CDR2 as FNYEAQ. The CDR3 spells CASSLVRGRAAGTDTQYF. The CDR3 bases are TGTGCCAGCAGCTTAGTGAGGGGGAGGGCCGCTGGCACAGATACGCAGTATTTT.

The chain uses TRBV7-2 and TRBJ2-7; 11 bases are shared with TRBD2. The CDR3 length is 16 residues. Germline V gene data show CDR1 as SGHTA and CDR2 as FQGNSA. V lost 0 bases to trimming and J lost 4 bases; unmatched junction nucleotides: 5. The CDR3 is CASSLASSGRYYEQYF. The CDR3 DNA sequence: TGTGCCAGCAGCTTAGCCTCTAGCGGGAGGTATTACGAGCAGTACTTC.

The V call is TRBV11-3, the J call TRBJ2-1, with D hard to call. V shed 0 bases and J shed 7 bases, with 13 bases lying between them. The germline gives CDR1 SGHNT, CDR2 YENEEA. The CDR3 is 15 residues long. The CDR3 DNA reads TGTGCCAGCAGCTTAGAGGCTAAAGGTGAAAATGAGCAGTTCTTC. Translation: CASSLEAKGENEQFF.

This rearrangement joins TRBV28 to TRBJ1-1; D uncertain. Trimming shortened V by 8 bases and J by 1 base, and 5 bases separated the two germline ends. CDR3 length: 11 residues. Germline loops: CDR1 MDHEN, CDR2 SYDVKM. The CDR3 here is CASRGNTEAFF. DNA for the CDR3: TGTGCCAGCCGGGGGAACACTGAAGCTTTCTTT.